This TCR beta chain was sequenced for a study of blood T cells in healthy people across ages (dated by TCRdb to the mid-2010s). In terms of the full investigation: Template switching captured roughly one uniquely barcoded TCR beta cDNA molecule per two T cells in model experiments. Donors of different ages were randomly distributed across sequencing lanes to avoid experimental bias. The donors were split into four age groups: young (average 16 years), middle-aged (about 40), aged (approximately 60) and long-lived (under 90). The study analyzed two additional independent replicas of 1 million unique cDNA reads from the same blood draw for two donors, one aged 18 to 29 and one aged 80 or older. To track age-related changes in TCR beta repertoire diversity, the study relied on deep sequencing normalized with unique cDNA molecular identifiers. Study-wide findings and limitations: Donor CMV infection status was unknown, potentially confounding age-related changes in expanded clonotypes. Observed TCR beta diversity per million T cells fell roughly linearly with age, and a significant reduction was already apparent by age about 43. Estimates of total diversity from one million sequenced T cells were regarded as lower bounds and underestimates. Conclusive comparison of naive and antigen-experienced compartments was prevented by the profiling of bulk unsorted PBMCs. Observed TCR beta diversity correlated strongly with the percentage of naive T cells measured by flow cytometry. Compared with the aged group, the long-lived group had more naive CD4+ T cells, fewer expanded clones and increased TCR diversity, suggesting age selection.

Systemically healthy Caucasian individuals from Russia, 35 to 50 in total and aged about 6 to 100 years, were included as donors. Each donor gave about 9.8 milliliters of peripheral blood, drawn into EDTA-treated Vacutainer tubes. Ficoll-Paque density-gradient centrifugation was used to isolate PBMCs, with at least 7 million obtained per sample. Total RNA was extracted from PBMCs with Trizol reagent, with at least 5 micrograms obtained per sample. Naive CD45RAhigh/CD27high T cell percentages were measured by flow cytometry on a PBMC aliquot from every donor. Library construction relied on 5' RACE. The sample was run on an Illumina HiSeq 2500. A second about 7 to 11 cycle PCR used a sample-barcoded 5' primer and a J-beta primer mix. Each TCR beta cDNA molecule received a unique molecular identifier from a template-switch 5' adaptor carrying 12 random nucleotides. Each sample yielded at least 3 million CDR3-containing paired-end reads. All of the RNA was converted into first-strand cDNA using the Mint cDNA synthesis kit, with a TRBC-specific oligonucleotide serving as the primer. Following uracil-DNA glycosylase treatment, a first 18-cycle PCR with universal primers M1SS and BC2_uni_R was performed on all cDNA. The study's own analysis went as follows. For normalization, 1 million high-quality reads, each with a distinct molecular identifier, were randomly selected from each sample. Instead of being binned into consensus sequences, reads with shared molecular identifiers were discarded. CDR3 identification, clonotype clustering and error correction used MiTCR with a Q25 quality threshold and the strictest error-elimination algorithm. A nonparametric unseen species model with Euler transformation was used to estimate lower-bound total TCR beta diversity. TCRdb itself trimmed the public reads at Q25 with fastp, ran MiXCR and retained productive beta chains. Each entry merges the rows of one CDR3 protein and shows their most common DNA and genes. TCRdb's processing, not the authors' own work, is the source of the V and J calls. The sample contains around 970,000 distinct CDR3 sequences, roughly half of them found a single time. The ten largest account for 20% to 25% of the sample.

For this clonotype: The specificity of this receptor is unknown. No much larger clone exists at a distance of one base, and base qualities are not known.

The sequencing input was blood. This sequence was found in a woman in her sixties in good health.

The DNA sequence is TGTGCCAGCGTCCCTAGCGGGACGGGACATGAGCAGTTCTTC. Its translation is CASVPSGTGHEQFF. In this chain, TRBV28 is recombined with TRBJ2-7; 9 bases in between match TRBD2. The closer fit of TRBJ2-1 to the DNA end suggests the J call may be wrong. Inclusive of the bounding cysteine and phenylalanine, the CDR3 is 14 residues long. Solely the CDR3 DNA is kept, with 42 bases framed from the first base. According to the germline V gene, CDR1 reads MDHEN and CDR2 reads SYDVKM.